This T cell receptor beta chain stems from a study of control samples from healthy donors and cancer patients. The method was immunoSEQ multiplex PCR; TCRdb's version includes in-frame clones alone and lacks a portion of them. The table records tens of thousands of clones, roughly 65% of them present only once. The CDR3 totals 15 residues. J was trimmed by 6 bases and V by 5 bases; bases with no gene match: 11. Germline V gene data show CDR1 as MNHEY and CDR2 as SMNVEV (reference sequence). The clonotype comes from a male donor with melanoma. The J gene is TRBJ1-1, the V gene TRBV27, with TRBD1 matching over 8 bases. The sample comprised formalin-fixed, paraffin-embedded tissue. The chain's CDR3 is CASSRGDRFLSEAFF. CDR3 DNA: TGTGCCAGCAGTAGGGGGGACAGGTTTTTGTCTGAAGCTTTCTTT.